Shown below are 27 T cell receptor beta chains from a single sample sequenced in a study of OX40 agonist ivuxolimab in advanced cancers. Only in-frame clones appear in the TCRdb table, and some are missing; sequencing was by immunoSEQ multiplex PCR. The repertoire holds over 55,000 clones, with 80% to 85% as singletons. The sequenced sample was CD4+ or CD8+ T cells sorted from blood, obtained in a trial of the OX40 agonist ivuxolimab. The receptors shown here come from an adult with an advanced solid tumor such as melanoma, head and neck, liver or kidney cancer.

The J gene is TRBJ1-5, the V gene TRBV30; the D gene is possibly TRBD1 (6 bases). Trimming left V 6 bases short and J 6 bases short, with 24 bases between. The germline V gene encodes CDR1 GTSNPN and CDR2 SVGIG (reference sequence). CDR3 length: 16 amino acids. As DNA, the CDR3 is TGTGCCTGCCCGGGGGGTCTACAGGGAGGGGGTCAGCCCCAGCATTTT. Protein sequence: CACPGGLQGGGQPQHF.

This clone was seen a handful of times. This chain connects TRBV7-6 to TRBJ2-3; unclear D gene. Trimming took off 5 bases at V and 2 bases at J, with 17 bases between the two ends. The CDR3 is 16 residues long. Germline V gives CDR1 SGHVS, CDR2 FNYEAQ. CDR3 in DNA: TGTGCCAGCAGCCGCGACATGGAAAGGACCACAGATACGCAGTATTTT. Encoded protein: CASSRDMERTTDTQYF. Supplemented by reference TRBV7-6 and TRBJ2-3, the full variable domain reads GAGVSQSPRYKVTKRGQDVALRCDPISGHVSLYWYRQALGQGPEFLTYFNYEAQQDKSGLPNDRFSAERPEGSISTLTIQRTEQRDSAMYRCASSRDMERTTDTQYFGPGTRLTVL.

This chain uses TRBV7-6 with TRBJ1-6, with 11 bases aligning to TRBD1. Trimming at V came to 4 bases and at J to 6 bases, leaving 2 bases not matched to a gene. The CDR3 is 15 amino acids. The germline gives CDR1 SGHVS, CDR2 FNYEAQ. The CDR3, as DNA: TGTGCCAGCAGCTCGGGACAGGGGGGTAATTCACCCCTCCACTTT. The encoded protein is CASSSGQGGNSPLHF. Drawing the rest from reference TRBV7-6 and TRBJ1-6, the complete variable domain is GAGVSQSPRYKVTKRGQDVALRCDPISGHVSLYWYRQALGQGPEFLTYFNYEAQQDKSGLPNDRFSAERPEGSISTLTIQRTEQRDSAMYRCASSSGQGGNSPLHFGNGTRLTVT.

The rearrangement links TRBV4-2 to TRBJ2-1, with 8 bases identical to TRBD2. The CDR3 consists of 13 residues. Germline V CDR1 and CDR2: LGHNA, YNFKEQ. The trim removed 1 base at V and 12 bases at J, leaving 5 bases unmatched. For the CDR3, the DNA is TGTGCCAGCAGCCAAGGACCCGGGACTAGGCAGTTCTTC. Its protein product is CASSQGPGTRQFF.

The chain joins TRBV5-6 to TRBJ2-3; TRBD2 matches at 9 bases. This CDR3 is built from 15 residues. From germline, CDR1 is SGHDT and CDR2 YYEEEE. J was trimmed by 1 base and V by 1 base; bases with no gene match: 1. In nucleotides, the CDR3 is TGTGCCAGCAGCTTGTTAGCGGGGGGCACAGATACGCAGTATTTT. This gives the protein CASSLLAGGTDTQYF.

This clone was observed a handful of times. The rearrangement uses TRBV30 and TRBJ2-3, with D possibly being TRBD1 or TRBD2 (5 bases each). V was shortened by 0 bases and J by 10 bases, with 8 bases between the two germline ends. CDR1 and CDR2 (germline): GTSNPN, SVGIG (reference sequence). CDR3 size: 11 residues. DNA for the CDR3: TGTGCCTGGAGTGTACAGGACTCGCAGTATTTT. Translated, it gives CAWSVQDSQYF.

This chain joins TRBV5-1 and TRBJ2-6, with a weak D call TRBD1 (5 bases). Germline CDR1 reads SGHRS; CDR2 reads YFSETQ. The CDR3 is 15 residues long. The V end was cut by 4 bases, the J end by 0 bases, with 8 bases between. The CDR3 sequence is CASSVDSSGANVLTF. CDR3 in DNA: TGCGCCAGCAGCGTAGACAGCTCTGGGGCCAACGTCCTGACTTTC.

V gene TRBV28 combines with J gene TRBJ1-2, with unresolved D. V lost 2 bases and J 6 bases, leaving 13 bases between the germline ends. CDR3 length: 14 amino acids. The germline V gene encodes CDR1 MDHEN and CDR2 SYDVKM. The CDR3, as DNA: TGTGCCAGCAGTTTAGCCCAGGAGGGAGATGGCTACACCTTC. As protein: CASSLAQEGDGYTF.

The rearrangement links TRBV27 to TRBJ1-5; D gene unclear. Germline values: CDR1 MNHEY, CDR2 SMNVEV (reference sequence). Trimming took off 3 bases at V and 7 bases at J, with 10 bases between the two ends. The CDR3 is 13 residues long. The CDR3 protein is CASSFDWGQPQHF. CDR3 sequence (DNA): TGTGCCAGCAGTTTTGATTGGGGACAGCCCCAGCATTTT.

The chain couples TRBV6-6 to TRBJ2-7; D is unclear. V shed 5 bases and J shed 0 bases, with 2 bases lying between them. Germline CDR1 and CDR2: MNHNY and SVGAGI (reference sequence). The CDR3 is made up of 11 amino acids. CDR3 protein: CASSASYEQYF. CDR3 coding DNA: TGTGCCAGCAGTGCCTCCTACGAGCAGTACTTC.

The chain combines TRBV5-1 with TRBJ2-1; 11 bases match TRBD1. This CDR3 has 14 amino acids. V shed 4 bases, J shed 9 bases, and the junction held 6 bases outside the gene matches. Germline lookup yields CDR1 SGHRS and CDR2 YFSETQ. In DNA form, the CDR3 reads TGCGCCAGCAGCATGGGGACAGGGGGTGCTGAGCAGTTCTTC. It codes for CASSMGTGGAEQFF.

The CDR3 nucleotides are TGTGCCAGCACCATGTGGGGGGATAGCAATCAGCCCCAGCATTTT. Protein product: CASTMWGDSNQPQHF. V and J are TRBV5-5 and TRBJ1-5; D is perhaps TRBD1 (5 bases). Trimming removed 6 bases from V and 0 bases from J, with 13 bases in between. The V gene's germline CDR1 is SGHKS and CDR2 YYEKEE (reference sequence). This CDR3 is built from 15 residues. Supplemented by reference TRBV5-5 and TRBJ1-5, the full variable domain reads DAGVTQSPTHLIKTRGQQVTLRCSPISGHKSVSWYQQVLGQGPQFIFQYYEKEERGRGNFPDRFSARQFPNYSSELNVNALLLGDSALYLCASTMWGDSNQPQHFGDGTRLSIL.

The chain joins TRBV10-3 to TRBJ1-1; tentatively, D is TRBD1 (6 bases). Trimming pared 3 bases from V and 7 bases from J, leaving 12 bases between. Germline CDR1 is ENHRY and CDR2 is SYGVKD. CDR3 size: 13 residues. CDR3 sequence reads: CAISDRGGGEAFF. DNA for the CDR3: TGTGCCATCAGTGACAGGGGAGGCGGTGAAGCTTTCTTT.

The chain couples TRBV4-1 to TRBJ1-4; a weak D match, TRBD1 (6 bases). The V end was cut by 2 bases, the J end by 4 bases, with 14 bases between. Germline-derived CDR1 and CDR2 are MGHRA and YSYEKL. The CDR3 runs 16 residues. The CDR3 sequence: CASSQRGGGFNEKLFF. DNA for the CDR3: TGCGCCAGCAGCCAAAGAGGGGGGGGGTTTAATGAAAAACTGTTTTTT.

CDR3 bases: TGTGCCAGCAGCCCACGAACAGCGGGGGATGGGGGGGAGCTGTTTTTT. Encoded protein: CASSPRTAGDGGELFF. The V call is TRBV9, the J call TRBJ2-2; 8 bases fit TRBD2. With V trimmed by 4 bases and J by 8 bases, 13 bases remained unmatched. Germline CDR1 SGDLS, CDR2 YYNGEE. The CDR3 runs 16 residues.

This clone was counted between two and nine times. This chain uses TRBV5-1 with TRBJ1-6; 7 bases are a match to TRBD1. Losses at the gene ends were 4 bases for V and 12 bases for J; bases not matched to a gene: 7. CDR1 is SGHRS and CDR2 is YFSETQ in the germline V gene. The length of the CDR3 is 13 residues. CDR3 in amino acids: CASSLEQGRPLHF. In nucleotides, the CDR3 is TGCGCCAGCAGCCTAGAACAGGGGAGACCCCTCCACTTT.

The chain carries TRBV7-2 and TRBJ1-5, with a weak D call TRBD1 (6 bases). The CDR3 is 14 amino acids. Trimming stripped 1 base from V and 8 bases from J, with 12 bases between. From germline, CDR1 is SGHTA and CDR2 FQGNSA. CDR3 DNA sequence: TGTGCCAGCAGCTTAGAGGGGGGCGAAAAGCCCCAGCATTTT. It codes for CASSLEGGEKPQHF.

The chain combines TRBV7-2 with TRBJ2-3, with TRBD2 matching 8 bases. The CDR3 is 18 amino acids. Germline lookup yields CDR1 SGHTA and CDR2 FQGNSA. Trimming removed 5 bases from V and 2 bases from J; junction bases left unmatched: 15. The CDR3 loop is CASSPRAHGGGNTDTQYF. The CDR3 DNA is TGTGCCAGCAGCCCCCGGGCGCATGGCGGGGGGAACACAGATACGCAGTATTTT.

The rearrangement uses TRBV9 and TRBJ1-3, with 11 bases identical to TRBD1. The CDR3 is 14 residues long. V lost 3 bases and J lost 9; bases outside the gene matches: 5. Germline V lookup: CDR1 SGDLS, CDR2 YYNGEE. The CDR3 DNA sequence: TGTGCCAGCAGCGCCGGACAGGGGGCGGGCACCATATATTTT. Protein sequence: CASSAGQGAGTIYF.

This chain connects TRBV30 to TRBJ2-6; the match to TRBD1 covers 8 bases. Trimming removed 5 bases from V and 10 bases from J; junction bases left unmatched: 7. The CDR3 runs to 13 residues. CDR1 is GTSNPN, CDR2 SVGIG, per germline (reference sequence). The CDR3 protein is CAWGQGPANVLTF. The CDR3 DNA reads TGTGCCTGGGGACAGGGACCTGCTAACGTCCTGACTTTC.

The rearrangement uses TRBV5-1 and TRBJ2-7, with 9 bases matching TRBD2. After removal of 4 bases from V and 4 bases from J, the junction contained 9 bases not matched to a gene. The germline V gene has CDR1 SGHRS and CDR2 YFSETQ. CDR3 length: 15 residues. The CDR3 spells CASSPGTSTIYEQYF. The CDR3, as DNA: TGCGCCAGCAGCCCCGGGACTAGCACAATTTACGAGCAGTACTTC.

This clone occurred a few times. The chain is built from TRBV9 and TRBJ2-3; 7 bases fit TRBD2. CDR1 SGDLS and CDR2 YYNGEE come from the germline V gene. The CDR3 spans 16 residues. With V trimmed by 0 bases and J by 1 base, 5 bases remained unmatched. CDR3 sequence reads: CASSVVGAGRTDTQYF. CDR3 sequence (DNA): TGTGCCAGCAGCGTAGTAGGAGCGGGACGCACAGATACGCAGTATTTT. Full variable domain (outside the CDR3, taken from reference TRBV9 and TRBJ2-3): DSGVTQTPKHLITATGQRVTLRCSPRSGDLSVYWYQQSLDQGLQFLIQYYNGEERAKGNILERFSAQQFPDLHSELNLSSLELGDSALYFCASSVVGAGRTDTQYFGPGTRLTVL.

The V and J genes are TRBV28 and TRBJ2-7; the match to TRBD1 covers 9 bases. The CDR3 is made up of 17 amino acids. Trimming removed 5 bases from V and 2 bases from J; junction bases left unmatched: 13. Germline loops: CDR1 MDHEN, CDR2 SYDVKM. CDR3 amino acids: CASSPISPGQGAYEQYF. The CDR3 nucleotides are TGTGCCAGCAGTCCGATTTCCCCGGGACAGGGAGCCTACGAGCAGTACTTC.

The chain employs TRBV5-1 and TRBJ2-1; 9 bases agree with TRBD2. The CDR3 loop spans 16 amino acids. V dropped 3 bases and J dropped 2; count of bases not matched to a gene: 6. CDR1 and CDR2 (germline): SGHRS, YFSETQ. CDR3 region: CASSWRLAEAYNEQFF. The CDR3 DNA is TGCGCCAGCAGCTGGAGACTAGCGGAAGCCTACAATGAGCAGTTCTTC.

The chain is built from TRBV4-3 and TRBJ1-6; D not certain. Germline V gene lookup returns CDR1 LGHNA and CDR2 YSLEER. The length of the CDR3 is 16 residues. The V end was cut by 2 bases, the J end by 10 bases, with 18 bases between. This CDR3 is CASSQINSIRASPLHF. CDR3 nucleotides: TGCGCCAGCAGCCAAATTAACTCCATAAGGGCCTCACCCCTCCACTTT.

The J gene is TRBJ1-2, the V gene TRBV14; 7 bases agree with TRBD1. The V gene end was trimmed by 6 bases and the J gene end by 4 bases; junction bases not matched to a gene: 20. The CDR3 has 18 amino acids. Germline V lookup: CDR1 SGHDN, CDR2 FVKESK. CDR3 protein: CASSRQGGNTGLLYGYTF. The CDR3 bases are TGTGCCAGCAGTCGACAGGGTGGGAATACGGGGCTTCTCTATGGCTACACCTTC.

V and J are TRBV27 and TRBJ1-4, with 8 bases matching TRBD1. The CDR3 extends over 13 amino acids. CDR1 MNHEY and CDR2 SMNVEV come from the germline V gene (reference sequence). Trimming cost V 7 bases and J 7 bases; bases outside gene matches: 5. CDR3 loop: CASMTGAGEKLFF. The DNA for the CDR3 is TGTGCCAGCATGACAGGGGCGGGTGAAAAACTGTTTTTT.